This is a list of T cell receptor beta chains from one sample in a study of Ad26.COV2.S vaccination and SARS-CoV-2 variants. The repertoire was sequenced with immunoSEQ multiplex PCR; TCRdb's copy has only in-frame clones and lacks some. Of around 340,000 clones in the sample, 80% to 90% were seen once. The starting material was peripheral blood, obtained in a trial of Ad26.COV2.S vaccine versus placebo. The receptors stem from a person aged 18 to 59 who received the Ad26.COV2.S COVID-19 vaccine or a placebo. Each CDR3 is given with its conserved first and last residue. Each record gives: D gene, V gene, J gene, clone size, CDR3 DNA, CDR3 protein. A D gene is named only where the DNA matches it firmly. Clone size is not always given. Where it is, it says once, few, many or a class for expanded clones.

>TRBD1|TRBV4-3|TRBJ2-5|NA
TGCGCCAGCAGCCGGGGACAGGGGCAAGAGACCCAGTACTTC
CASSRGQGQETQYF
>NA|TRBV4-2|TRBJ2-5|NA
TGTGCCAGCAGCCAAGATCTGACCGGGGAAGAGACCCAGTACTTC
CASSQDLTGEETQYF
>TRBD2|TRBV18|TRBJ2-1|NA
TGTGCCAGCTCACCACCGGGAGGGTGGCAGTTCTTC
CASSPPGGWQFF
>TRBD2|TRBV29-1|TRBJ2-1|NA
TGCAGCGTCCGACCGGGACTAAATTACAATGAGCAGTTCTTC
CSVRPGLNYNEQFF
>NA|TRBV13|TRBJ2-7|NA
TGTGCCAGCAGCTTAGGTGACATTCCCTACGAGCAGTACTTC
CASSLGDIPYEQYF
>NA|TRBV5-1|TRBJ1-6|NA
TGCGCCACCTCAGCCGGCAGCAATAATTCACCCCTCCACTTT
CATSAGSNNSPLHF
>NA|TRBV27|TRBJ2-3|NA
TGTGCCAGCAGTTTAGATGGGCCTGGAGATACGCAGTATTTT
CASSLDGPGDTQYF
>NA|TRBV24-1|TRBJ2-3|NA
TGTGCCACCAGTGTGGACTTCACAGATACGCAGTATTTT
CATSVDFTDTQYF
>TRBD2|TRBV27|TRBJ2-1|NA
TGTGCCAGCAGACTAGCGGGAGCCTACAATGAGCAGTTCTTC
CASRLAGAYNEQFF
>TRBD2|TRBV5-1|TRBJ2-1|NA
TGCGCCAGCAGCTGGGGGACTAGCGGTGTCAATGAGCAGTTCTTC
CASSWGTSGVNEQFF
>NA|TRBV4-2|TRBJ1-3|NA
TGTGCCAGCAGCCAGGAATACTCTGGAAACACCATATATTTT
CASSQEYSGNTIYF
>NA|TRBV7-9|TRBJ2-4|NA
TGTGCCAGCAGCGTAGCGGCGCTTCCGGCCGGGGCCAAAAACATTCAGTACTTC
CASSVAALPAGAKNIQYF
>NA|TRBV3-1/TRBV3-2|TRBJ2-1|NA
TGTGCCAGCAGCCAAGAGGTTCTGGCGGGTACCTACAATGAGCAGTTCTTC
CASSQEVLAGTYNEQFF
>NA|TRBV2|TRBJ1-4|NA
TGTGCCAGCACCTCCTCCCGGAAACTGTTTTTT
CASTSSRKLFF
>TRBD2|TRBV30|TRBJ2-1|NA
TGTGCCATGACATCGGGACTATCCTACAATGAGCAGTTCTTC
CAMTSGLSYNEQFF
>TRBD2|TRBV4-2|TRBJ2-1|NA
TGTGCCAGCAGCCAAGGGGCGGGAGGGCGCAATGAGCAGTTCTTC
CASSQGAGGRNEQFF
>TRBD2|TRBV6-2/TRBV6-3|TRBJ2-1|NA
TGTGCCAGCAGTTATAGCGGGGGTTTCTACAATGAGCAGTTCTTC
CASSYSGGFYNEQFF
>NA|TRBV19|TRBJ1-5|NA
TGTGCCAGTAGTAGGCGACAGGACCAGCCCCAGCATTTT
CASSRRQDQPQHF
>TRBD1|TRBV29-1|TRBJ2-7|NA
TGCAGCGTTTCGGACAGGTTCTCCTACGAGCAGTACTTC
CSVSDRFSYEQYF
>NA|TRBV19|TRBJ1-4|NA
TGTGCCAGCCTTATGGGCGGCAGGGCGAACGAAAAACTGTTTTTT
CASLMGGRANEKLFF
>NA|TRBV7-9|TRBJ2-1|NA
TGTGCCAGCAGCCAGGGACCAGTGCTCGGTGAGCAGTTCTTC
CASSQGPVLGEQFF
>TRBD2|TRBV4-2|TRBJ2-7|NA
TGTGCCAGCAGCCAAGGTCGAGCGGGAGGGCGATTGGGCTACGAGCAGTACTTC
CASSQGRAGGRLGYEQYF
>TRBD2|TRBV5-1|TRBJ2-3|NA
TGCGCCAGCAGCTTGCTAGCGGGAGGTCAAGATACGCAGTATTTT
CASSLLAGGQDTQYF
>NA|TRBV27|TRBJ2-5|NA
TGTGCCAGCAGTTGGGCAGGGCGTGAGACCCAGTACTTC
CASSWAGRETQYF
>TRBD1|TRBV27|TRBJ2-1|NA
TGTGCCAGCAGTCCCAGGGGGCGGGGCCCTAGGAGGGATGAGCAGTTCTTC
CASSPRGRGPRRDEQFF
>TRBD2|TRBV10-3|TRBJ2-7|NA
TGTGCCAGCTTAGGTAGCGGGGGGGACTACGAGCAGTACTTC
CASLGSGGDYEQYF
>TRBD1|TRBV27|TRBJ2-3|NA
TGTGCCAGCAGCTGGACAGGGGGAATCAGCACAGATACGCAGTATTTT
CASSWTGGISTDTQYF
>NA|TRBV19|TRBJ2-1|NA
TGTGCCAGTACCCTACGTGGGCTAGCACCAAACAATGAGCAGTTCTTC
CASTLRGLAPNNEQFF
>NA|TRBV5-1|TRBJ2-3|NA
TGCGCCAGCAGCACAAACCGGGGTCAGAAGACAGATACGCAGTATTTT
CASSTNRGQKTDTQYF
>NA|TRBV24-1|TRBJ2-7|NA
TGTGCCACCAGTGATTCTACAGGGTGGAATCTCTACGAGCAGTACTTC
CATSDSTGWNLYEQYF
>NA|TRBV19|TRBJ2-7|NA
TGTGCCAGTAGTGCCCCAGGGGCGCCCCACGAGCAGTACTTC
CASSAPGAPHEQYF
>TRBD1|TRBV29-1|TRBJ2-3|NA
TGCAGCGTTGGTACAGGGGGCACAGATACGCAGTATTTT
CSVGTGGTDTQYF
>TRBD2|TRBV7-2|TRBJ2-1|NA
TGTGCCAGCAGCTTAGTAGGTAGCGGGGGAAAGAATGAGCAGTTCTTC
CASSLVGSGGKNEQFF
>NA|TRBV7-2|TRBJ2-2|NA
TGTGCCAGCAGCCATGGCAGGGCCGGGGAGCTGTTTTTT
CASSHGRAGELFF
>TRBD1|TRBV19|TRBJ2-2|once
TGTGCCAGTAGTATAGCAGGGGGATTTGGCACCGGGGAGCTGTTTTTT
CASSIAGGFGTGELFF
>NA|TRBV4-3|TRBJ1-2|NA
TGCGCCAGCAGTCGGACTACAGGGGGCTACACCTTC
CASSRTTGGYTF
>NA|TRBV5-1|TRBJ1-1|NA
TGCGCCAGCAGCTTAGCGGGCTCGAACACTGAAGCTTTCTTT
CASSLAGSNTEAFF
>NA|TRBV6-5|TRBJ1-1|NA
TGTGCCAGCAGTTTAACCCGAACAGTTGAAGCTTTCTTT
CASSLTRTVEAFF
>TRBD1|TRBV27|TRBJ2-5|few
TGTGCCAGCAGCCACGGGACAGTCAAGGAGACCCAGTACTTC
CASSHGTVKETQYF
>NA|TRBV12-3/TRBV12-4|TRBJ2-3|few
TGTGCCAGCAGTGCCACAGATACGCAGTATTTT
CASSATDTQYF